The 21 T cell receptor beta chains presented below share a single source sample, sequenced in a study of blood T cell repertoires in COVID-19. Method: immunoSEQ multiplex PCR; TCRdb's copy keeps in-frame clones and lacks some. This sample has under 250,000 clones, with under 90% found just once. The specimen was PBMCs or T cells enriched from blood (not recorded which). These receptors all come from a woman aged 40-49 years who had been exposed to COVID-19.

The chain uses TRBV3-1 (or the pseudogene TRBV3-2) and TRBJ1-3; TRBD1 matches at 10 bases. Germline values: CDR1 LGHDT, CDR2 YNNKEL (reference sequence). After removal of 4 bases from V and 4 bases from J, the junction contained 4 bases not matched to a gene. CDR3 size: 15 residues. CDR3 in amino acids: CASSRQGAYGNTIYF. The CDR3, as DNA: TGTGCCAGCAGCCGACAGGGGGCATACGGAAACACCATATATTTT.

V gene TRBV28 combines with J gene TRBJ2-5; 9 bases are shared with TRBD2. The CDR3 spans 19 residues. V gave up 6 bases and J gave up 0 bases; unmatched junction bases: 17. Germline CDR1 MDHEN, CDR2 SYDVKM. The CDR3 sequence: CASRLGPSGALENQETQYF. The CDR3 DNA follows: TGTGCCAGCAGGTTAGGCCCTAGCGGGGCCTTAGAGAACCAAGAGACCCAGTACTTC.

CDR3 loop: CASSQEAGAHNEQFF. DNA of the CDR3: TGTGCCAGCAGCCAAGAAGCGGGGGCCCACAATGAGCAGTTCTTC. J is TRBJ2-1 and V is TRBV3-1 (or the pseudogene TRBV3-2); TRBD2 matches at 8 bases. The J segment lost 5 bases and the V segment lost 0 bases, leaving 3 bases of the junction unmatched. From germline, CDR1 is LGHDT and CDR2 YNNKEL (reference sequence). There are 15 residues in the CDR3.

The chain carries TRBV5-1 and TRBJ1-1; D may be TRBD1 (6 bases). V was pared by 2 bases and J by 4 bases, with 12 bases between. The CDR3 sequence is 14 residues long. Germline V gene data show CDR1 as SGHRS and CDR2 as YFSETQ. Written as DNA, the CDR3 is TGCGCCAGCAGCTTTACAGGGTCAGGCACTGAAGCTTTCTTT. Translation: CASSFTGSGTEAFF.

V usage is TRBV2 and J usage is TRBJ1-5, with a tentative D call TRBD1 (6 bases). Germline lookup yields CDR1 SNHLY and CDR2 FYNNEI. The CDR3 consists of 15 residues. With 7 bases removed from V and 0 bases from J, the gap between germline ends came to 13 bases. CDR3 bases: TGTGCCAGCATGGGGGGGGCTGGTAGCAATCAGCCCCAGCATTTT. It encodes CASMGGAGSNQPQHF. The complete variable domain, with remaining parts taken from reference TRBV2 and TRBJ1-5, reads EPEVTQTPSHQVTQMGQEVILRCVPISNHLYFYWYRQILGQKVEFLVSFYNNEISEKSEIFDDQFSVERPDGSNFTLKIRSTKLEDSAMYFCASMGGAGSNQPQHFGDGTRLSIL.

On this clone itself: Other DNA variants within this sample encode the same CDR3. This chain joins TRBV3-1 (or the pseudogene TRBV3-2) and TRBJ1-5; D unresolved. Germline V CDR1 and CDR2: LGHDT, YNNKEL (reference sequence). This CDR3 is 13 amino acids long. Between the trimmed V and J ends, which lost 0 bases and 6 bases, there was a span of 6 bases. CDR3 in DNA: TGTGCCAGCAGCCAAGACAGGTTTCAGCCCCAGCATTTT. Translated: CASSQDRFQPQHF.

The chain is built from TRBV5-4 and TRBJ1-5, with TRBD1 matching over 11 bases. The CDR3 has 18 amino acids. V trimming: 4 bases; J trimming: 1 base; junction bases outside the gene matches: 10. Germline CDR1 and CDR2: SGHNT and YYREEE (reference sequence). The CDR3 nucleotides read TGTGCCAGCAGCCATACAGGGACAGGGGGTGGGAGCAATCAGCCCCAGCATTTT. Its translation is CASSHTGTGGGSNQPQHF.

The rearrangement joins TRBV27 to TRBJ1-3; no reliable D call. CDR1 and CDR2 (germline): MNHEY, SMNVEV (reference sequence). This CDR3 spans 15 amino acids. Trimming left V 3 bases short and J 3 bases short, with 12 bases between. DNA of the CDR3: TGTGCCAGCAGTTTGTCCAGTGACTTTGGAAACACCATATATTTT. It yields the protein CASSLSSDFGNTIYF.

CDR3 sequence: CASSVRGGVRETQYF. The CDR3 DNA sequence: TGTGCCAGCAGCGTCCGCGGGGGGGTTCGCGAGACCCAGTACTTC. The V and J genes are TRBV9 and TRBJ2-5; 9 positions agree with TRBD2. Per the germline V gene, CDR1 is SGDLS and CDR2 is YYNGEE. CDR3 length: 15 residues. Trimming removed 2 bases from V and 5 bases from J; junction bases left unmatched: 7.

This chain joins TRBV10-3 and TRBJ2-1, with 11 bases aligning to TRBD2. Germline loops: CDR1 ENHRY, CDR2 SYGVKD. This CDR3 has 17 amino acids. V dropped 4 bases and J dropped 5; count of bases not matched to a gene: 10. This CDR3 reads CAISVGFSGGEDNEQFF. As DNA, the CDR3 is TGTGCCATCAGTGTTGGGTTTAGCGGGGGGGAGGACAATGAGCAGTTCTTC.

This clone has more than one count but fewer than ten. The chain links TRBV9 to TRBJ2-1; 10 bases line up with TRBD1. The germline V gene has CDR1 SGDLS and CDR2 YYNGEE. V lost 3 bases and J lost 3; bases outside the gene matches: 6. The CDR3 is 16 amino acids. CDR3 residues: CASSAPGTGDYNEQFF. The CDR3, as DNA: TGTGCCAGCAGCGCCCCCGGGACAGGGGACTACAATGAGCAGTTCTTC. The whole variable domain, remainder taken from reference TRBV9 and TRBJ2-1, is DSGVTQTPKHLITATGQRVTLRCSPRSGDLSVYWYQQSLDQGLQFLIQYYNGEERAKGNILERFSAQQFPDLHSELNLSSLELGDSALYFCASSAPGTGDYNEQFFGPGTRLTVL.

The genes are TRBV5-1 and TRBJ2-1, with TRBD2 identical over 14 bases. In germline, CDR1 is SGHRS, CDR2 YFSETQ. The CDR3 has 18 residues. J lost 0 bases, V lost 4 bases, and 6 bases had no gene match. For the CDR3, the DNA is TGCGCCAGCAGCCCGACTAGCGGGGGGGCCAGCTCCTACAATGAGCAGTTCTTC. Residues: CASSPTSGGASSYNEQFF. Full variable domain (remainder filled in from reference TRBV5-1 and TRBJ2-1): KAGVTQTPRYLIKTRGQQVTLSCSPISGHRSVSWYQQTPGQGLQFLFEYFSETQRNKGNFPGRFSGRQFSNSRSEMNVSTLELGDSALYLCASSPTSGGASSYNEQFFGPGTRLTVL.

The chain combines TRBV10-3 with TRBJ2-2; the match to TRBD1 covers 9 bases. Looked up from germline, CDR1 is ENHRY and CDR2 is SYGVKD. The CDR3 loop spans 15 amino acids. V shed 9 bases, J shed 6 bases, and the junction held 11 bases outside the gene matches. The CDR3 spells CAITPGTGLPGELFF. In DNA, the CDR3 is TGTGCCATTACGCCCGGGACAGGGCTCCCCGGGGAGCTGTTTTTT.

The chain combines TRBV3-1 (or the pseudogene TRBV3-2) with TRBJ1-2, with 8 bases fitting TRBD1. Germline-derived CDR1 and CDR2 are LGHDT and YNNKEL (reference sequence). V lost 0 bases to trimming and J lost 0 bases; unmatched junction nucleotides: 9. The CDR3 totals 18 residues. The CDR3 protein is CASSQEGQGAVPNYGYTF. The CDR3, as DNA: TGTGCCAGCAGCCAAGAAGGCCAGGGGGCTGTCCCTAACTATGGCTACACCTTC.

V and J are TRBV7-2 and TRBJ2-2; no clear D gene. Germline-derived CDR1 and CDR2 are SGHTA and FQGNSA. Trimming took 5 bases from V and 10 from J, leaving 14 bases between them. The CDR3 spans 13 residues. CDR3 in DNA: TGTGCCAGCAGCCCCATATCGGAGTCGGAGCTGTTTTTT. The encoded protein is CASSPISESELFF.

This clone has more than one count but fewer than ten. The J gene is TRBJ2-5, the V gene TRBV4-2, with TRBD2 as a possible D gene (6 bases). V dropped 2 bases and J dropped 0 bases, with 10 bases sitting between them. Germline CDR1 LGHNA, CDR2 YNFKEQ. The CDR3 is made up of 15 amino acids. Here the CDR3 DNA reads TGTGCCAGCAGCCAACGGGACTTCCACCAAGAGACCCAGTACTTC. This encodes CASSQRDFHQETQYF.

The chain combines TRBV28 with TRBJ1-5, with a weak D call TRBD1 (5 bases). This CDR3 spans 13 amino acids. Per germline, CDR1 MDHEN and CDR2 SYDVKM. V was clipped by 4 bases and J by 6 bases, with 10 bases between them. The CDR3 region is CASSYAGGQPQHF. In nucleotides, the CDR3 is TGTGCCAGCAGTTACGCCGGGGGTCAGCCCCAGCATTTT.

This sequence joins TRBV18 and TRBJ2-4; TRBD2 aligns across 7 bases. The CDR3 length is 17 residues. Losses at the gene ends were 3 bases for V and 0 bases for J; bases not matched to a gene: 8. CDR1 and CDR2 from the germline V gene are KGHSH and LQKENI. CDR3 amino acids: CASSPMAGVLAKNIQYF. CDR3 bases: TGTGCCAGCTCACCTATGGCGGGAGTTCTAGCCAAAAACATTCAGTACTTC.

This clone was found a few times. This chain uses TRBV27 with TRBJ1-2; 7 positions agree with TRBD1. V was pared by 0 bases and J by 1 base, with 5 bases of the junction left unmatched. This CDR3 region has 16 residues. Germline V gives CDR1 MNHEY, CDR2 SMNVEV (reference sequence). The CDR3 here is CASSLSLGQLNYGYTF. The CDR3 DNA reads as TGTGCCAGCAGTTTATCCCTGGGACAGCTTAACTATGGCTACACCTTC.

V and J are TRBV9 and TRBJ2-7; D may be TRBD1 (5 bases). CDR1 is SGDLS and CDR2 is YYNGEE in the germline V gene. V shed 0 bases and J shed 2 bases, with 9 bases lying between them. The CDR3 is 14 residues long. The CDR3 is CASSVAWGAYEQYF. The CDR3 bases are TGTGCCAGCAGCGTAGCTTGGGGCGCCTACGAGCAGTACTTC.

V gene TRBV7-9 combines with J gene TRBJ1-1; D gene unclear. CDR1 is SEHNR, CDR2 FQNEAQ, per germline (reference sequence). The CDR3 contains 13 residues. The germline V and J ends were trimmed by 3 bases and 1 base, with 6 bases remaining between them. The DNA of the CDR3 is TGTGCCAGCAGCTTTACAGAGAACACTGAAGCTTTCTTT. Protein product: CASSFTENTEAFF. The full variable domain, in which reference TRBV7-9 and TRBJ1-1 provide the parts outside the CDR3, is DTGVSQNPRHKITKRGQNVTFRCDPISEHNRLYWYRQTLGQGPEFLTYFQNEAQLEKSRLLSDRFSAERPKGSFSTLEIQRTEQGDSAMYLCASSFTENTEAFFGQGTRLTVV.